The present T cell receptor beta chain was sequenced within a study of CXCR3-negative and CXCR3-positive naive CD8 T cells. Regarding the study as a whole: TRB CDR3 hydrophobicity was greater in CXCR3-positive naive cells than in CXCR3-negative naive cells. Naive cells that were CXCR3-negative or CXCR3-positive used TRBV-TRBJ genes alike, while memory cells diverged.

Libraries of TRB cDNA were made by 5' RACE and carried UMIs. TCRdb re-called the 5' RACE reads, yielding one record per CDR3 amino acid sequence without DNA. This sample's clone table lists approximately 88,000 distinct CDR3 sequences. The germline CDR1 and CDR2 sequences are MNHEY and SVGAGI. CDR3 length: 15 residues. Points on this clonotype: Its target is not known.

V is TRBV6-5 and J is TRBJ2-1; TCRdb outputs TRBD2, but without DNA this stays unchecked. The TCR was taken from a human donor in good health. Some clones in this sample may be carry-over from other donors' samples. Sequenced sample: naive CXCR3- CD8+ T cells from blood. Subset of the sample: CD45RO-CCR7+CD27+CD95- naive CD8+ T cells lacking CXCR3 (TNR3-). The CDR3 sequence: CASSHGTSSYNEQFF.